This T cell receptor (beta chain) stems from a study of T cells after yellow fever vaccination. This CDR3 comprises 15 residues. Germline V gene lookup returns CDR1 SGHDT and CDR2 YYEEEE. V was shortened by 1 base and J by 3 bases, with 11 bases between the two germline ends. TCRdb reprocessed the 5' RACE reads via MiXCR and lists one record per CDR3 protein. The sample contains hundreds of thousands of distinct CDR3 sequences, about 13% of which appear only once. Ten or more counts support this clonotype. The chain uses TRBV5-6 and TRBJ2-1; D gene uncertain. The receptor was isolated from a man younger than 40 who received the YFV17D yellow fever vaccine. The source was PBMCs, collected on the day of the yellow fever booster vaccination. The CDR3 DNA follows: TGTGCCAGCAGCTTGCGGGTTAGCAGCTACAATGAGCAGTTCTTC. It specifies CASSLRVSSYNEQFF.